This T cell receptor (beta chain) was retrieved from a study of T cells after yellow fever vaccination. Study conclusions and caveats: Reappearance after the booster was observed for most primary-vaccination clones (96% CD4, just over 85% CD8). FACS-sorted repertoires could harbor abundant contaminating bulk-population clonotypes. Shared CD4/CD8 clonotypes were a small share, likely from convergent recombination.

Production of TCR cDNA was by 5'RACE template switching, which also added a universal primer site and UMIs. TCRdb reprocessed the 5' RACE reads via MiXCR and lists one record per CDR3 protein. The sample has more than 90,000 distinct CDR3 sequences, 8.4% seen once. The CDR3 is 13 amino acids. Germline CDR1 SGHAT, CDR2 FQNNGV. The V and J ends lost 4 bases and 0 bases respectively, with 7 bases between them. This clonotype was seen ten or more times. The antigen remains unidentified. The chain carries TRBV11-2 and TRBJ2-7; D not resolved. This receptor was taken from a man aged 25-45 years who received the YFV17D yellow fever vaccine. Source: CD8+ T cells sorted from PBMCs, taken 45 days after the yellow fever booster vaccination. The CDR3 region has the DNA TGTGCCAGCAGCTCTTCGATCTCCTACGAGCAGTACTTC. Translating gives CASSSSISYEQYF. The whole variable domain, filled in from reference TRBV11-2 and TRBJ2-7, reads EAGVAQSPRYKIIEKRQSVAFWCNPISGHATLYWYQQILGQGPKLLIQFQNNGVVDDSQLPKDRFSAERLKGVDSTLKIQPAKLEDSAVYLCASSSSISYEQYFGPGTRLTVT.